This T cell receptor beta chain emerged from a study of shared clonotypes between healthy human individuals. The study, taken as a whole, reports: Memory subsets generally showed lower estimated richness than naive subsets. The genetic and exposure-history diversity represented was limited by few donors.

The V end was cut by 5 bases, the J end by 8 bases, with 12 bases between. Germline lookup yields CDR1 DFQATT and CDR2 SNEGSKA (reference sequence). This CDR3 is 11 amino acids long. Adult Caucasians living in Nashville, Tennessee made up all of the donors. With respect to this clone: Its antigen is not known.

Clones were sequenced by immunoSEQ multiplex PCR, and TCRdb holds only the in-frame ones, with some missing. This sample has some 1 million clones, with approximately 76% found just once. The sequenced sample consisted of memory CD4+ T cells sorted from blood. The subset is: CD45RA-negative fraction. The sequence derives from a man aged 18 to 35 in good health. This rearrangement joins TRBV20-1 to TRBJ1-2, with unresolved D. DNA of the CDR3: TGCAGTGCTGACTCGCCCGAGGGCTACACCTTC. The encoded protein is CSADSPEGYTF.